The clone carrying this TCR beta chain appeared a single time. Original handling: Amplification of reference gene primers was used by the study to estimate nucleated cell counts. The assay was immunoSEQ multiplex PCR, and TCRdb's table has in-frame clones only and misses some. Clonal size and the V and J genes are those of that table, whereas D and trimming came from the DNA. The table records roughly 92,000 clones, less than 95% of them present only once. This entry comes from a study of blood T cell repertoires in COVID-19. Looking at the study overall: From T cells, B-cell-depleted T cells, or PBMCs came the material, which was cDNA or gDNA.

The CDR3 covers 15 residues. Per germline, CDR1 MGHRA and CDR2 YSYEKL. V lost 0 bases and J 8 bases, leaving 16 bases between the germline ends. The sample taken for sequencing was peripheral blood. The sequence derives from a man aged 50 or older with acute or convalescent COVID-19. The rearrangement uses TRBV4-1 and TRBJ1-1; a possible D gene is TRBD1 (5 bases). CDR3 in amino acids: CASSQDLPRVPEAFF. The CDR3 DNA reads TGCGCCAGCAGCCAAGATCTTCCCAGGGTGCCCGAAGCTTTCTTT.